This TCR beta chain is drawn from a study of cytomegalovirus exposure and HLA in healthy donors (dated by TCRdb to the late 2010s). Broadly, across the study: An earlier analysis of several hundred of the donors reported about 250 Gb of sequence data and approximately 110 million unique TCR beta sequences from 150 million to 200 million T cells. HLA typing covered class I and class II loci at four-digit resolution. The genetic ancestry cluster associated with self-reported Caucasian donors included roughly four fifths of the roughly 410 genotyped donors. Besides the first cohort of 666 subjects, a separate validation cohort made up of 120 different subjects was used. Several DR-DQ haplotypes were treated as single units for association and clustering because of strong linkage in the cohort. Rather than drawing on any new phenotypic data, the later analysis identified candidate immune exposures from TCR beta sequences and the way those sequences occurred across donors. To study patterns of TCR occurrence, a later analysis re-analyzed previously published TCR beta repertoires from around 660 donors and added high-resolution HLA genotyping. An earlier analysis of several hundred of the donors applied high-throughput TCR beta sequencing to assess whether each TCR beta V gene segment acted as functional or pseudogenic. Donor age, sex, ethnicity and CMV serostatus were compiled alongside the repertoire data. The study was designed to test whether signatures of past pathogen exposure could be identified by cataloging public T cell receptors. To predict cytomegalovirus infection status, the study brought together high-throughput TCR immunosequencing, statistical association of individual TCRs with disease status, and machine learning. Every discovery cohort repertoire had been produced on one sequencing platform. The T cell repertoires of 666 subjects were profiled by immunosequencing and related to cytomegalovirus serostatus. Across approximately 400 genotyped donors of the cohort, an average of approximately 240,000 unique TCR beta nucleotide sequences per donor were sequenced, and about a sixth of those sequences were non-productive. Typing coverage differed by locus: A, B, C, DRB1 and DQB1 were typed in about 629-640 donors, DQA1 in 522, DPA1 in 600 to 610, and DPB1 in roughly 450. About 300 gigabases of sequencing data and around 88 million unique TCR sequences made up an early release that covered 500 to 650 HLA-typed donors. A later genetic analysis used genome-wide SNP genotypes for about 60% of the roughly 700 donors, treating that subset as a discovery cohort. Overall study results and their limits: According to a later analysis, parvovirus B19, influenza, CMV and Epstein-Barr virus appeared linked to several top co-occurrence clusters. The study gave a list of 150 to 200 TCR beta chains associated with cytomegalovirus. Most TCR sequences were observed very rarely across donors, whereas some public TCRs were present in many individuals. Specific HLA alleles were associated with 15,000 to 20,000 TCR beta sequences at a false discovery rate of 0.05 in a later analysis. This cohort had only TCR beta chains sequenced, and the lack of alpha or paired-chain data limited which features could be detected. According to the authors, the approach could potentially be generalized to other disease states and immunological phenotypes. Immune exposure information for the cohort was limited to CMV serostatus. HLA typing was unavailable for some donors at each locus, so association tests used only the typed subset. When HLA alleles, especially DR and DQ, strongly co-occurred, TCR associations were difficult to assign to individual alleles. Approximately 16 rarely observed V segments, including chromosome 9 orphons, were excluded from the earlier analysis of 550 to 700 of the donors because counts were too low. Because the 87-base-pair reads could not distinguish some IMGT-functional V segments, including TRBV6-2 and TRBV6-3, those segments were excluded. In a later genetic analysis, a missense DCLRE1C variant was associated with V-gene and J-gene trimming of TCR beta chains, and the association was replicated in an independent cohort. A further reported finding was that TCR beta sequences accurately predicted the HLA-A and HLA-B alleles for most subjects in the first cohort. Roughly uniform sequencing depth across donors was assumed in presence/absence analyses, although this assumption may not hold. Correlated functional status among segregating V segments might be attributable to linkage disequilibrium, but an unknown experimental factor could not be ruled out. The classifier was reported to diagnose cytomegalovirus status with high specificity and sensitivity in both the original and validation cohorts. In an earlier analysis of more than 450 of the donors, most TCR beta V segments were observed in productive rearrangements about 90% or about 30% of the time, broadly matching IMGT annotations. Compared with equally common non-associated chains, HLA-associated TCR beta chains in a later analysis were more clonally expanded and had lower generation probabilities. In vitro tests confirmed that a few of the cytomegalovirus-associated TCR beta chains recognize cytomegalovirus antigens. A later analysis found that TCR association rates varied across HLA loci, with DRB1 alleles showing the most associated TCRs and HLA-C alleles the fewest. According to a later analysis, most CMV-associated TCR beta chains appeared to be HLA-restricted, and the HLA associations seemed to be driven largely by CMV exposure. Compared with the 666-donor mean, donors in an Asian-associated ancestry cluster had fewer N-insertions in productive TCRs, according to a later genetic analysis. The sequencing pipeline was judged likely to have produced a cluster of highly shared sequence variants as a technical artifact.

This clone was counted only a few times. Its antigen remains undetermined. No base quality information exists; no much larger clone differs at one position. The junction carries 22 bases between V and J, which are trimmed by 4 bases and 5 bases respectively. The germline V gene encodes CDR1 SQVTM and CDR2 ANQGSEA. Including cysteine and phenylalanine, the CDR3 has 16 amino acids. Only the CDR3 DNA stays, 48 bases, in frame from base 1. The cohort was made up of hundreds of healthy bone marrow donors. Cohort members were all nominally healthy when sampled, although unrecorded immune exposures were likely present. Of the 650 to 700 cohort members, almost 300 had positive CMV serostatus and 350 to 400 had negative CMV serostatus, and CMV serostatus was not recorded for the donor. A peripheral blood sample was collected from each donor, and TCR beta sequencing was performed on peripheral blood mononuclear cells. Genomic DNA was extracted from the blood cell samples with the Qiagen DNeasy Blood Extraction Kit.

Libraries were prepared through the immunoSEQ multiplex PCR assay. The multiplex PCR relied on a mix of 60 forward primers for TCR Vbeta segments and 13 reverse primers for TCR Jbeta segments. Amplification of the CDR3 region of rearranged TCR beta genes was performed with a multiplex PCR assay on genomic DNA. On the Illumina HiSeq System, the amplified TCR beta libraries were sequenced as 87-base-pair reads. From the authors' description of their analysis: Across the roughly 700 repertoires, a later analysis counted tens of millions of unique TCR beta chains, around 10 million of which were shared by at least two donors. A nearest-neighbor algorithm error-corrected the raw reads and collapsed the reads into unique sequences, merging closely related sequences to remove PCR and sequencing errors. To assign V, D and J gene segments, CDR3 sequences were aligned to IMGT reference sequences. Each retained sequence needed at least a six-nucleotide match to both a V gene segment and a J gene segment. A rearrangement was called productive if the CDR3 had no stop codons and remained in frame with V and J, and every other rearrangement was called non-productive. Following IMGT convention, CDR3 was defined as the stretch from the second conserved V-encoded cysteine to the conserved J-encoded phenylalanine. The earlier analysis of 500 to 600 of the donors excluded sequences that lacked an unambiguous match to a single V gene segment. In an earlier analysis of almost 600 of the donors, a V segment was called functional when productive rearrangements were above 56.7%, and segregating when the standard deviation between donors exceeded 5%. A statistical classification framework was developed to diagnose cytomegalovirus status using the catalog of TCR beta chain sequences. A later analysis assigned V and J genes by comparing TCR nucleotide sequences with IMGT/GENE-DB human TR gene sequences. A later analysis assigned CDR3 sequences and most-parsimonious VDJ recombination scenarios with the TCRdist pipeline. A later analysis defined each TCR beta chain by its CDR3 amino acid sequence plus V-gene family, and excluded reads lacking a unique V-gene family. As a way to deal with suspected cross-contamination and a sequencing artifact, a later analysis dropped 450 to 600 nucleotide sequences that were highly shared and had low generation probability. In a later analysis, a clonal expansion index for each public chain was calculated from normalized within-repertoire ranks of inferred template counts. Generation probabilities in a later analysis came from a VDJ recombination model fitted to out-of-frame rearrangements, and those results were checked against IGoR. In a later analysis, TCR-TCR, TCR-HLA and TCR-CMV co-occurrence was scored with hypergeometric tests, and a repertoire-size bias correction was applied to TCR pairs. To estimate false discovery rates, a later analysis permuted the HLA or CMV assignments 20 times. In a later analysis, co-occurring TCRs were grouped using DBSCAN, with TCRdist sequence similarity added in when clustering inside HLA-allele-positive subsets. Repertoires with fewer than 30,000 or more than 120,000 public chains, plus five repertoires with anomalous nucleotide sharing, were excluded from co-occurrence clustering. TCRdb limited this immuneACCESS table to in-frame rearrangements with V and J called. A share of clones is missing; checked studies link under half to unresolved V genes, and the rest is unexplained. V and J calls and clone size come straight from that table; D and trimming were deduced from the DNA. The sample table lists about 150,000 clones, roughly three quarters of them with a count of one. The biggest ten clones account for roughly 3.4% of the sample.

The chain couples TRBV29-1 to TRBJ2-3; the D gene is perhaps TRBD1, on 7 matching bases. The sequencing sample was made of PBMCs. The sequence was obtained from a human donor in good health. The DNA is TGCAGCGTTGTAGAAGGCAGGGGGGCATTTAGAGATACGCAGTATTTT. It translates to CSVVEGRGAFRDTQYF.